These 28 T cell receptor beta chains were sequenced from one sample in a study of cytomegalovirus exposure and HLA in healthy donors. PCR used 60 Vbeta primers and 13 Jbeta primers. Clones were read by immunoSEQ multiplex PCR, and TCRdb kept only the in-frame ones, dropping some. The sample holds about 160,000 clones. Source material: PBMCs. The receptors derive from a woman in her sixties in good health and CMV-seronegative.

The CDR3, as DNA: TGTGCCAGCAGCCCGTGGACAGGGGGTTACGAGCAGTACTTC. It yields the protein CASSPWTGGYEQYF. The chain joins TRBV4-2 to TRBJ2-7; 10 positions agree with TRBD1. Unmatched junction bases numbered 4, after V lost 4 bases and J lost 4 bases. The CDR3 sequence is 14 residues long. Germline V gene data show CDR1 as LGHNA and CDR2 as YNFKEQ.

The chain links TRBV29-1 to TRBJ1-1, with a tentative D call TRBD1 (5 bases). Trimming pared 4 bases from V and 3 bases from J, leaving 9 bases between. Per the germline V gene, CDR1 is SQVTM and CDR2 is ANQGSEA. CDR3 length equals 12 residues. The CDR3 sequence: CSVATGHTEAFF. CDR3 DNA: TGCAGCGTTGCTACAGGACACACTGAAGCTTTCTTT.

The CDR3 DNA sequence: TGTGCCAGCAGCTTAAGCCTAGCGGGAGATCTTATGGCCGGGGAGCTGTTTTTT. Translating it yields CASSLSLAGDLMAGELFF. The V and J genes are TRBV7-9 and TRBJ2-2; 10 bases line up with TRBD2. The CDR3 length is 18 residues. V lost 2 bases, J lost 6 bases, and 12 bases stayed unmatched. Germline assignment: CDR1 SEHNR and CDR2 FQNEAQ (reference sequence).

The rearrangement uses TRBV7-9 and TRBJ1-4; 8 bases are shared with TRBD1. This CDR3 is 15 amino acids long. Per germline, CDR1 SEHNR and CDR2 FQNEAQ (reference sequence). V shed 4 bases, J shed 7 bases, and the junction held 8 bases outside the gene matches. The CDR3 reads CASSYRQGAGEKLFF. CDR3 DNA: TGTGCCAGCAGCTATCGGCAGGGGGCGGGTGAAAAACTGTTTTTT.

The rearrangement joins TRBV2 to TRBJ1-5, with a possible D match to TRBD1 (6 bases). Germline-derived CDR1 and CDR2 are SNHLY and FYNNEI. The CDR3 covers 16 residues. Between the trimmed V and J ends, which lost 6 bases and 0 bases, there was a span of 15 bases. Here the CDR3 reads CASRQDRANSNQPQHF. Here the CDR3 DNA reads TGTGCCAGCAGGCAGGACAGAGCGAATAGCAATCAGCCCCAGCATTTT.

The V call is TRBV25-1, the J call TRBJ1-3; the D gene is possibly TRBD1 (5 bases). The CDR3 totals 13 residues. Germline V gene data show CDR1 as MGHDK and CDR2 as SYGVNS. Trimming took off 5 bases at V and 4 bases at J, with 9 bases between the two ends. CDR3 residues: CASSWAGGNTIYF. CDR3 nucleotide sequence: TGTGCCAGCAGTTGGGCAGGGGGAAACACCATATATTTT. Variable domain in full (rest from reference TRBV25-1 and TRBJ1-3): EADIYQTPRYLVIGTGKKITLECSQTMGHDKMYWYQQDPGMELHLIHYSYGVNSTEKGDLSSESTVSRIRTEHFPLTLESARPSHTSQYLCASSWAGGNTIYFGEGSWLTVV.

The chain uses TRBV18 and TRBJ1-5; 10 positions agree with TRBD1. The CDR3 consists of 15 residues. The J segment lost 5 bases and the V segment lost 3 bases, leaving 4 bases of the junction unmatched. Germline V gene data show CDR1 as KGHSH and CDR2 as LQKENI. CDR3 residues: CASSPLGTGDQPQHF. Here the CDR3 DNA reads TGTGCCAGCTCACCCCTCGGGACAGGGGATCAGCCCCAGCATTTT.

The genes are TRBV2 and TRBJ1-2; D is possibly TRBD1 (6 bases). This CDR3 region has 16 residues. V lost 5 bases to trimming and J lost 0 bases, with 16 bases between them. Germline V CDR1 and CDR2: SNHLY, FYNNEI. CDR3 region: CASSREGGTSNYGYTF. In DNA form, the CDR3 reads TGTGCCAGCAGTCGAGAGGGAGGGACATCTAACTATGGCTACACCTTC.

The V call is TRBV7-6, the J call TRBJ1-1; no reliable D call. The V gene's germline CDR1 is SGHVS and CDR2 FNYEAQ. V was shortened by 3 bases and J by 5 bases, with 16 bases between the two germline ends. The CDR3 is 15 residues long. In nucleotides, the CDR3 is TGTGCCAGCAGCTTTTTCATGAACGGAGGGACTGAAGCTTTCTTT. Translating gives CASSFFMNGGTEAFF.

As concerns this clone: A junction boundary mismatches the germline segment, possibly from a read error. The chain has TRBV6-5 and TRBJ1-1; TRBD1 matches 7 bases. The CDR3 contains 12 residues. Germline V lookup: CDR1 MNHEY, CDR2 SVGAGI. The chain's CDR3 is CASSLRTGETFF. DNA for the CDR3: TGTGCCAGCAGCCTCCGGACAGGTGAAACTTTCTTT.

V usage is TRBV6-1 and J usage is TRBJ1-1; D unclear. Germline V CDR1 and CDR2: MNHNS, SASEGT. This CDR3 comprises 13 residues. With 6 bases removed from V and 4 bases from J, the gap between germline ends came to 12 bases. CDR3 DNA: TGTGCCAGCAGCGAAAGGGAGGGCACTGAAGCTTTCTTT. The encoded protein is CASSEREGTEAFF.

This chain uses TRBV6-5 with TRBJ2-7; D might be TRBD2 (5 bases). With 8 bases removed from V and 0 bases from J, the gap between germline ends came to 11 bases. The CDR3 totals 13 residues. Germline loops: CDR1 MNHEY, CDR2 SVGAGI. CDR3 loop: CASRGGNSYEQYF. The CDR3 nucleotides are TGTGCCAGCCGCGGAGGAAACTCCTACGAGCAGTACTTC.

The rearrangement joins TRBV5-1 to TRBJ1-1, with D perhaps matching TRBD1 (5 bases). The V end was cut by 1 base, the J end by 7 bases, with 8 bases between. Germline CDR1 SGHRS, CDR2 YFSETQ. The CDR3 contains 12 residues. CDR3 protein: CASSLQGIEAFF. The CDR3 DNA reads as TGCGCCAGCAGCTTGCAGGGTATTGAAGCTTTCTTT. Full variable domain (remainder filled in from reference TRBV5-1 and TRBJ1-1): KAGVTQTPRYLIKTRGQQVTLSCSPISGHRSVSWYQQTPGQGLQFLFEYFSETQRNKGNFPGRFSGRQFSNSRSEMNVSTLELGDSALYLCASSLQGIEAFFGQGTRLTVV.

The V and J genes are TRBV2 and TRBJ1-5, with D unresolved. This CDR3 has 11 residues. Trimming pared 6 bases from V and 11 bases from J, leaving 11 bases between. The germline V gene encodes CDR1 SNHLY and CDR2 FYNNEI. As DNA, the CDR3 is TGTGCCAGCAGAGGCTGGGAGGCCCAGCATTTT. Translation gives CASRGWEAQHF.

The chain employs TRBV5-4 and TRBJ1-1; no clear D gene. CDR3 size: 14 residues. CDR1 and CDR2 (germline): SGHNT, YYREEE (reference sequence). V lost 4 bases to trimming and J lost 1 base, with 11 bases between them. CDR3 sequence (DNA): TGTGCCAGCAGCCGAAACCGACAGAACACTGAAGCTTTCTTT. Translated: CASSRNRQNTEAFF.

The CDR3 protein is CAWPKETGAETQYF. CDR3 coding DNA: TGTGCCTGGCCCAAAGAGACAGGGGCCGAGACCCAGTACTTC. The gene calls are TRBV30 and TRBJ2-5; TRBD1 aligns across 8 bases. The CDR3 is made up of 14 amino acids. The trim removed 5 bases at V and 5 bases at J, leaving 10 bases unmatched. CDR1 GTSNPN and CDR2 SVGIG come from the germline V gene (reference sequence).

The CDR3 loop is CASSYSAGDQPQHF. CDR3 DNA sequence: TGTGCCAGCAGTTACTCGGCAGGGGATCAGCCCCAGCATTTT. This chain uses TRBV6-5 with TRBJ1-5; the D gene is possibly TRBD1 (6 bases). Germline V gene lookup returns CDR1 MNHEY and CDR2 SVGAGI. CDR3 length: 14 amino acids. Trimming pared 0 bases from V and 5 bases from J, leaving 8 bases between.

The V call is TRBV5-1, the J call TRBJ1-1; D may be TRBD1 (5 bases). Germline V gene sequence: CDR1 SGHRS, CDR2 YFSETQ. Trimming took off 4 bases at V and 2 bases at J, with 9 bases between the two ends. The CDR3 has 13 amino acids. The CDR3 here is CASSQGSNTEAFF. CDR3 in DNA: TGCGCCAGCAGCCAGGGATCAAACACTGAAGCTTTCTTT.

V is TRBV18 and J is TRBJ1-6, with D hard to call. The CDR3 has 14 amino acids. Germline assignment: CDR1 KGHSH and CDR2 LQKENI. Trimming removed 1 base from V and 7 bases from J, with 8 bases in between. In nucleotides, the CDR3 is TGTGCCAGCTCACCACGGCAGCGAAATTCACCCCTCCACTTT. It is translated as CASSPRQRNSPLHF.

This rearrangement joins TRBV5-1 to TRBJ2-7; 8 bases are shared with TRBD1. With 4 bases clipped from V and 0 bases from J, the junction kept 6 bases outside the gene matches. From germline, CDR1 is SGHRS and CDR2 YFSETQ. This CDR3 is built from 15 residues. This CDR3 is CASSPAGQVSYEQYF. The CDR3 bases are TGCGCCAGCAGCCCCGCGGGACAGGTCTCCTACGAGCAGTACTTC.

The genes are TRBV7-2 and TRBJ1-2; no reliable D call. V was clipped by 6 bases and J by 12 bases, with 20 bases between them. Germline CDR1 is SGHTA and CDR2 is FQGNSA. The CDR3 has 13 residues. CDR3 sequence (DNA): TGTGCCAGCAGTACCCGCGGGCTCCCGGCTCACACCTTC. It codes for CASSTRGLPAHTF.

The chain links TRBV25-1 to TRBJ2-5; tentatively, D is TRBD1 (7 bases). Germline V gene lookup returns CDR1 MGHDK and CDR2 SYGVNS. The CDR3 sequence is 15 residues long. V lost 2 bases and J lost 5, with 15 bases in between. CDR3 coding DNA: TGTGCCAGCAGTGAAGGAGTCAGGGGGAGGGAGACCCAGTACTTC. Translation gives CASSEGVRGRETQYF. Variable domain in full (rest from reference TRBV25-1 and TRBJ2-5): EADIYQTPRYLVIGTGKKITLECSQTMGHDKMYWYQQDPGMELHLIHYSYGVNSTEKGDLSSESTVSRIRTEHFPLTLESARPSHTSQYLCASSEGVRGRETQYFGPGTRLLVL.

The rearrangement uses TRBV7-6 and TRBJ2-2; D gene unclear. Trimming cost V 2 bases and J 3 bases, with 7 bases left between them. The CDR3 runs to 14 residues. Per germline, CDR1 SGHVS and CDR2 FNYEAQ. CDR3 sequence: CASSLLQYTGELFF. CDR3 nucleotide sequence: TGTGCCAGCAGCTTACTGCAGTACACCGGGGAGCTGTTTTTT.

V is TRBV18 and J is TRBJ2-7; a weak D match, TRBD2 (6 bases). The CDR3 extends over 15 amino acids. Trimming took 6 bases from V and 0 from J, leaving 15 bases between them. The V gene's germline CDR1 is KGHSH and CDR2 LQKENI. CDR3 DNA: TGTGCCAGCTCTCCATCCGGGACTTACTCCTACGAGCAGTACTTC. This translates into CASSPSGTYSYEQYF.

As DNA, the CDR3 is TGTGCCAGCAGCGACGTCGAGACAGCCTACGAGCAGTACTTC. Protein sequence: CASSDVETAYEQYF. The genes are TRBV7-9 and TRBJ2-7; D is perhaps TRBD1 (5 bases). Trimming pared 5 bases from V and 2 bases from J, leaving 13 bases between. This CDR3 is 14 amino acids long. Germline-derived CDR1 and CDR2 are SEHNR and FQNEAQ (reference sequence).

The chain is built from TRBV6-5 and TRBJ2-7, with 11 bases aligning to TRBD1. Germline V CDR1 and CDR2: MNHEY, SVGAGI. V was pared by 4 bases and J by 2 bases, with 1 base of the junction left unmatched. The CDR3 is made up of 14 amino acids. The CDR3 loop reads CASSSGQGAYEQYF. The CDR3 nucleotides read TGTGCCAGCAGTTCGGGACAGGGGGCCTACGAGCAGTACTTC.

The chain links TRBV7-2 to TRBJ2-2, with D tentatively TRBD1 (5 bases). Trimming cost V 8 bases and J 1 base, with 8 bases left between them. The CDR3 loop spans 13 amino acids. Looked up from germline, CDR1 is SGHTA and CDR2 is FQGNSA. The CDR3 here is CASSGQNTGELFF. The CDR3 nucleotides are TGTGCCAGCTCCGGACAGAACACCGGGGAGCTGTTTTTT.

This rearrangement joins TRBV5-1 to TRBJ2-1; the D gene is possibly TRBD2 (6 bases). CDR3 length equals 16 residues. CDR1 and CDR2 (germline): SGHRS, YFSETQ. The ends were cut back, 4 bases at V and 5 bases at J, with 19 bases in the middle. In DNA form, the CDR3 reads TGCGCCAGCAGCGTGTGGGGAGGAACGGCCGACAATGAGCAGTTCTTC. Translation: CASSVWGGTADNEQFF.